What follows are 7 T cell receptor beta chains derived from one specimen sequenced in a study of blood T cell repertoires in COVID-19. The assay was immunoSEQ multiplex PCR, and TCRdb's table has in-frame clones only and misses some. The sample lists approximately 54,000 clones; 85% to 95% were seen once. Input material: peripheral blood. The source is a man aged 45-65 years with acute or convalescent COVID-19.

The chain employs TRBV5-6 and TRBJ2-5; 7 bases agree with TRBD1. V trimming: 1 base; J trimming: 5 bases; junction bases outside the gene matches: 5. The V gene's germline CDR1 is SGHDT and CDR2 YYEEEE. The CDR3 has 14 residues. In DNA, the CDR3 is TGTGCCAGCAGCTTGCACAGGGGTTGGGAGACCCAGTACTTC. The encoded protein is CASSLHRGWETQYF.

In this sample, this clone turned up once. This chain joins TRBV7-6 and TRBJ1-3; D is perhaps TRBD1 (5 bases). Germline lookup yields CDR1 SGHVS and CDR2 FNYEAQ. The CDR3 has 16 residues. Trimming left V 2 bases short and J 0 bases short, with 11 bases between. The CDR3, as DNA: TGTGCCAGCAGCTTAAGGGCAGGGAACTCTGGAAACACCATATATTTT. Translated, it gives CASSLRAGNSGNTIYF.

The V gene is TRBV13, the J gene TRBJ2-2, with 11 bases identical to TRBD2. Germline values: CDR1 PRHDT, CDR2 FYEKMQ (reference sequence). The CDR3 contains 15 residues. J gave up 4 bases and V 5 bases, and 3 bases lay outside the gene matches. CDR3 in DNA: TGTGCCAGCAGCAAGACTAGCGGGGCCACCGGGGAGCTGTTTTTT. This sequence encodes CASSKTSGATGELFF.

This chain links TRBV5-1 with TRBJ1-1, with TRBD1 matching 7 bases. There are 14 residues in the CDR3. Per the germline V gene, CDR1 is SGHRS and CDR2 is YFSETQ. The trim removed 4 bases at V and 1 base at J, leaving 4 bases unmatched. CDR3 in amino acids: CASSARTGNTEAFF. The CDR3 nucleotides read TGCGCCAGCAGCGCGAGGACAGGGAACACTGAAGCTTTCTTT. Based on the CDR3 plus reference TRBV5-1 and TRBJ1-1, the full variable domain is KAGVTQTPRYLIKTRGQQVTLSCSPISGHRSVSWYQQTPGQGLQFLFEYFSETQRNKGNFPGRFSGRQFSNSRSEMNVSTLELGDSALYLCASSARTGNTEAFFGQGTRLTVV.

The V gene is TRBV27, the J gene TRBJ1-4; D perhaps matches TRBD1 (6 bases). CDR1 and CDR2 from the germline V gene are MNHEY and SMNVEV (reference sequence). The CDR3 has 15 amino acids. V lost 5 bases to trimming and J lost 5 bases, with 15 bases between them. In nucleotides, the CDR3 is TGTGCCAGCAGTCCTGCGGACAGTTTCAATGAAAAACTGTTTTTT. This gives the protein CASSPADSFNEKLFF.

Written as DNA, the CDR3 is TGTGCCAGCAGTCCTCGGACTAGCGCCTCCTACGAGCAGTACTTC. This codes for CASSPRTSASYEQYF. The chain combines TRBV27 with TRBJ2-7, with 9 bases lining up with TRBD2. Germline V gene data show CDR1 as MNHEY and CDR2 as SMNVEV (reference sequence). V shed 5 bases and J 0 bases; nucleotides not matched to a gene: 5. This CDR3 region has 15 residues.

The chain links TRBV11-2 to TRBJ2-1; 9 bases fit TRBD2. This CDR3 contains 15 residues. V shed 7 bases, J shed 3 bases, and the junction held 7 bases outside the gene matches. The germline CDR1 and CDR2 sequences are SGHAT and FQNNGV. The CDR3 loop is CASTPSGTFYNEQFF. In nucleotides, the CDR3 is TGTGCCAGCACACCTAGCGGGACTTTCTACAATGAGCAGTTCTTC. Based on the CDR3 plus reference TRBV11-2 and TRBJ2-1, the full variable domain is EAGVAQSPRYKIIEKRQSVAFWCNPISGHATLYWYQQILGQGPKLLIQFQNNGVVDDSQLPKDRFSAERLKGVDSTLKIQPAKLEDSAVYLCASTPSGTFYNEQFFGPGTRLTVL.